The clone carrying this T cell receptor (beta chain) has at least ten counts. Its antigen is not known. Whole blood was used without fractionation, so all unsorted peripheral T cells were included. Reverse transcription used around 500 ng RNA and constant-region primers for alpha and beta. Using multiplexing indices, alpha and beta chain libraries were generated apart by chain-specific third strand synthesis. A 12-nucleotide barcode per molecule came from two concatenated random hexamers added pre-amplification. TCRdb processed the 5' RACE reads anew with MiXCR; each CDR3 protein has one entry. The profile shows 5,000 to 5,500 distinct CDR3 sequences, over 7% of them singletons. This specimen comes from a study of HIV-infected patients and healthy controls. Findings and limits, study-wide: The authors saw processing only sixteen HIV-infected individuals as a major limitation on generality. Unequal distinct sequence numbers between patients and controls complicated comparisons. Healthy controls carried many MAIT alpha-chain CDR3s, while HIV+ repertoires had few.

The CDR3 is 14 residues long. Per the germline V gene, CDR1 is SQVTM and CDR2 is ANQGSEA. V was cut by 8 bases and J by 1 base, with 14 bases left in between. This TCR derives from an adult with HIV infection. The chain links TRBV29-1 to TRBJ2-2; unclear D gene. The material sequenced was blood, taken before antiretroviral therapy. The CDR3 loop reads CSTTSSKNTGELFF. The DNA of the CDR3 is TGCAGCACCACCAGCAGCAAGAACACCGGGGAGCTGTTTTTT.